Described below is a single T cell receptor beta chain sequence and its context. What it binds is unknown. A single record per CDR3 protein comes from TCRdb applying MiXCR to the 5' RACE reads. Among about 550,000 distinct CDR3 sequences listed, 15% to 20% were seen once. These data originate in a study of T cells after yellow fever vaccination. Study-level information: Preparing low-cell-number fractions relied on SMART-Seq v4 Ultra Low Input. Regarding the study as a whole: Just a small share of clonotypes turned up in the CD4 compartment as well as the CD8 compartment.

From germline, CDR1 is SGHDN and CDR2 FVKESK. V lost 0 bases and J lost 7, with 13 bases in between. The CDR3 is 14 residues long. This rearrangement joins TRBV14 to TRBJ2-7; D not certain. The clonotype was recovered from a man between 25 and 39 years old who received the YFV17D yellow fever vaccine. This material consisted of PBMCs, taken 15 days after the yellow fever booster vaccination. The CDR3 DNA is TGTGCCAGCAGCCAAGATCCTTATAGTGGAGAGCAGTACTTC. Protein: CASSQDPYSGEQYF.